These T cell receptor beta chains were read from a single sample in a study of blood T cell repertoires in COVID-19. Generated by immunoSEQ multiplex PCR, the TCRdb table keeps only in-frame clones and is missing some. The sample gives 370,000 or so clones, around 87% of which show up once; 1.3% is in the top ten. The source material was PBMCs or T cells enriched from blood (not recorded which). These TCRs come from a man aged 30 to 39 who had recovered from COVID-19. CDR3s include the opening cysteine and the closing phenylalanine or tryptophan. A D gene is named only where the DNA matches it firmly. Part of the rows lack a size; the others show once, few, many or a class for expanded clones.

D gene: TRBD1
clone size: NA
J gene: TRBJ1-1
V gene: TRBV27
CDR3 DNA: TGTGCCAGCAGTTTATCCGGGACAGGGTCTACCGAAGCTTTCTTT
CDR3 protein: CASSLSGTGSTEAFF

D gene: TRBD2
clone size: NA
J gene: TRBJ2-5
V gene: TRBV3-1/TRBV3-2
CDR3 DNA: TGTGCCAGCAGCCTCTTCCGGGGGGGCGATTTTTCAGAGACCCAGTACTTC
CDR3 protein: CASSLFRGGDFSETQYF

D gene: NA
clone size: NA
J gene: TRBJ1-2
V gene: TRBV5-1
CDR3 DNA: TGCGCCAGCAGCTCAGGGGATAACTATGGCTACACCTTC
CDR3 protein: CASSSGDNYGYTF

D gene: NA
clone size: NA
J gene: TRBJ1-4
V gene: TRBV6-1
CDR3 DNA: TGTGCCAGCAGTGTCCCAGGGCAGGGGAAGGAAAAACTGTTTTTT
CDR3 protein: CASSVPGQGKEKLFF

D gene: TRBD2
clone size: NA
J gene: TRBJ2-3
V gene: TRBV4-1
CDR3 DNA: TGCGCCAGCGCCCTAGCGGGAGATACGCAGTATTTT
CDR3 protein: CASALAGDTQYF

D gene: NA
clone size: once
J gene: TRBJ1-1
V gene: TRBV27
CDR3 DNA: TGTGCCAGCACCCAACTCCAGGGGTACACTGAAGCTTTCTTT
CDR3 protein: CASTQLQGYTEAFF

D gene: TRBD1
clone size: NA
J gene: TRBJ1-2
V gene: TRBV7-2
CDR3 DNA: TGTGCCAGCAGCTTAGGTGGCAGGGGGCTGCAACTGGTTTCTGGCTACACCTTC
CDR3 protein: CASSLGGRGLQLVSGYTF

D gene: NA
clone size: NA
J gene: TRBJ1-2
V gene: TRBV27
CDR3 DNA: TGTGCCAGCAGTTTATCGAAGGGGTATGGCTACACCTTC
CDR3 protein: CASSLSKGYGYTF

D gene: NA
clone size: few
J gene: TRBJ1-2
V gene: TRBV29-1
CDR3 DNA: TGCAGCGTTGAGCACGGGGGGAGGAAGGGCTACACCTTC
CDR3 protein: CSVEHGGRKGYTF

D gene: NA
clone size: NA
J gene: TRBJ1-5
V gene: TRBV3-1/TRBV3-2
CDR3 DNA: TGTGCCAGCAGCCAAGGGGGAGGGGGGGAGCAGCCCCAGCATTTT
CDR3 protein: CASSQGGGGEQPQHF

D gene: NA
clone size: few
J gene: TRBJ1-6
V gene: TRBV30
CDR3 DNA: TGTGCCTGGCACGAGGGGGGGCGGGCACCCCTCCACTTT
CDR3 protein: CAWHEGGRAPLHF

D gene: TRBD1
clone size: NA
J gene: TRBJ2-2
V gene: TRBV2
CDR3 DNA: TGTGCCAGCATATGGTCCGACAGGGTGAACACCGGGGAGCTGTTTTTT
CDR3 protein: CASIWSDRVNTGELFF

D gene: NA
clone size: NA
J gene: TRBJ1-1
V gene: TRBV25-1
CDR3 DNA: TGTGCCAGCAGTGACAGGCGGAACACTGAAGCTTTCTTT
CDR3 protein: CASSDRRNTEAFF

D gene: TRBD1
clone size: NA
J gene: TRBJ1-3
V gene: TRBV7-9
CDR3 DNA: TGTGCCAGCAGCTTGGATGAGGGGGCGCCTGGAAACACCATATATTTT
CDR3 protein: CASSLDEGAPGNTIYF

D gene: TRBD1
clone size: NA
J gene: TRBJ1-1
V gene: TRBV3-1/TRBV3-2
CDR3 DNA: TGTGCCAGCAGCCTGGACAGGGGTATGGGGAACACTGAAGCTTTCTTT
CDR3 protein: CASSLDRGMGNTEAFF

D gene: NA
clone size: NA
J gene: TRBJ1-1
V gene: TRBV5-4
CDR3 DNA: TGTGCCAGCAGCTGGGCCTCGAACACTGAAGCTTTCTTT
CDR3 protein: CASSWASNTEAFF

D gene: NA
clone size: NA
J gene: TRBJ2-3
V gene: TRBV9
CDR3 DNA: TGTGCCAGCAGCGTAGTTGGGGGGGGCCTCACAGATACGCAGTATTTT
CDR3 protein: CASSVVGGGLTDTQYF

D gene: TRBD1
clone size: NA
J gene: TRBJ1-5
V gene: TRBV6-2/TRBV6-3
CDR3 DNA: TGTGCCAGCAGCGAATACCCGGGACAGGGGGACAATCAGCCCCAGCATTTT
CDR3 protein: CASSEYPGQGDNQPQHF

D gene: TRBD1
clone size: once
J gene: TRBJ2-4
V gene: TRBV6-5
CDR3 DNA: TGTGCCAGCAGTATAACAGGGGAGAACATTCAGTACTTC
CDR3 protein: CASSITGENIQYF

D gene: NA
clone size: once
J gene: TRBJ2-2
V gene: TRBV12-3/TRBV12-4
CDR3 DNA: TGTGCCAGCAGTAAACAGGGTCCCGGGGAGCTGTTTTTT
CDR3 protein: CASSKQGPGELFF

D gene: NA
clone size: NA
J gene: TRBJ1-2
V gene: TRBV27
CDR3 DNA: TGTGCCAGCAGTGAACAGAATTCCTATGGCTACACCTTC
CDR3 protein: CASSEQNSYGYTF

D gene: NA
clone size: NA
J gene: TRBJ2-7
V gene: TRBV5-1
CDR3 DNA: TGCGCCAGCAGCTTGGAGGGCAGGGAATACGAGCAGTACTTC
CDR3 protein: CASSLEGREYEQYF

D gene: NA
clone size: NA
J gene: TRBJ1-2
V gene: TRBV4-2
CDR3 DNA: TGTGCCAGCAGCCAAGATGCGGGGGCCGACTATGGCTACACCTTC
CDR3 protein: CASSQDAGADYGYTF

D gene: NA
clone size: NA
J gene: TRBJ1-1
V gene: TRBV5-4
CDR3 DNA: TGTGCCAGCAGCTTGGCCGTGTCGGGCACTGAAGCTTTCTTT
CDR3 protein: CASSLAVSGTEAFF

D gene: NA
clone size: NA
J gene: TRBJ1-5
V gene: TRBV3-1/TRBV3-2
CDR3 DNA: TGTGCCAGCAGCCATAGTGCAGGGAAGAGCAATCAGCCCCAGCATTTT
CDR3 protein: CASSHSAGKSNQPQHF

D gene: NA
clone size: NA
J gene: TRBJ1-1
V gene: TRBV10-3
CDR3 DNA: TGTGCCATCACTGCGGGGGAATCCACTGAAGCTTTCTTT
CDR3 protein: CAITAGESTEAFF

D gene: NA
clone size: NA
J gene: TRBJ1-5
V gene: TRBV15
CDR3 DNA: TGTGCCACCAGCAGAGATATAGCACTTAGCAATCAGCCCCAGCATTTT
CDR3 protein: CATSRDIALSNQPQHF

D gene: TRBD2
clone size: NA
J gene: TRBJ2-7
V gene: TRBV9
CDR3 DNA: TGTGCCAGCAGCTCGGAAGCGGGGGGGCCAGACGAGCAGTACTTC
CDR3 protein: CASSSEAGGPDEQYF

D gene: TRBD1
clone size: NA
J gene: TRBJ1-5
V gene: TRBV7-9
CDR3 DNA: TGTGCCAGCAGCCCGACAGGGGGTCAGCCCCAGCATTTT
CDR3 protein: CASSPTGGQPQHF

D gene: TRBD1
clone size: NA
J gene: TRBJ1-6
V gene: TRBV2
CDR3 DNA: TGTGCCAGCGCGGACAGGTGGAATTCACCCCTCCACTTT
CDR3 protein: CASADRWNSPLHF

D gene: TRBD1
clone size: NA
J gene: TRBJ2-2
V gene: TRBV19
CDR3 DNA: TGTGCCAGTAGCCTAAGACCCGCGGGACAGGGCGCGAACACCGGGGAGCTGTTTTTT
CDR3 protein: CASSLRPAGQGANTGELFF

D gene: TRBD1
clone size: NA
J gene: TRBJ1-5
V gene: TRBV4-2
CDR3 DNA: TGTGCCAGCAGCCAAGGGACAGGGCTGAACCAGCCCCAGCATTTT
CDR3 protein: CASSQGTGLNQPQHF

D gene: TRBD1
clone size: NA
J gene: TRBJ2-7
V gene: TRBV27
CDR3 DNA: TGTGCCAGCAGTGCCTTCTACTGGGGACAGACCTCCTACGAGCAGTACTTC
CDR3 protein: CASSAFYWGQTSYEQYF

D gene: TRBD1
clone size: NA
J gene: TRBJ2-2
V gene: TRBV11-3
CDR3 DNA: TGTGCCAGCAGCCGCCTGACAGGGGACAGGACCGGGGAGCTGTTTTTT
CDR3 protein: CASSRLTGDRTGELFF

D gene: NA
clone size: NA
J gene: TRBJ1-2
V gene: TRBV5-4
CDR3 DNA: TGTGCCAGCAGCTTAGGGGGTAACGACTATGGCTACACCTTC
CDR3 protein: CASSLGGNDYGYTF

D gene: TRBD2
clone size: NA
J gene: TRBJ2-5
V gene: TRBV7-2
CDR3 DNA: TGTGCCAGCAGCGGGGGTAGCGGGGGAGGAAAGACCCAGTACTTC
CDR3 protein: CASSGGSGGGKTQYF

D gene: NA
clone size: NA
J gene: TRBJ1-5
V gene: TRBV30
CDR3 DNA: TGTGCCTGGAGTGTACAGGCGAATCAGCCCCAGCATTTT
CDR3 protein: CAWSVQANQPQHF

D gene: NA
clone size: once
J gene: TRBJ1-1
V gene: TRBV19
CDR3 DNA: TGTGCCAGTAGTATATGGGGCGCGAACACTGAAGCTTTCTTT
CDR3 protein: CASSIWGANTEAFF

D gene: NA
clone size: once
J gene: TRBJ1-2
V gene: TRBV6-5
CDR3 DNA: TGTGCCAGCACTATGAACAGGGTAGGCTACACCTTC
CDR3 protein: CASTMNRVGYTF